These T cell receptor beta chains were read from a single sample in a study of blood T cell repertoires in COVID-19. Clones were sequenced by immunoSEQ multiplex PCR, and TCRdb holds only the in-frame ones, with some missing. This repertoire shows about 40,000 clones, 88% found once; its top ten account for 9%. The sample was peripheral blood. Every receptor here comes from a woman in her 70s with acute or convalescent COVID-19. Each CDR3 is given with its conserved first and last residue. Fields, in order: V gene, J gene, CDR3 protein.

TRBV19,TRBJ1-3,CASSPDRGRGNTIYF
TRBV3-1/TRBV3-2,TRBJ2-1,CASSPQGAGVGNEQFF
TRBV19,TRBJ1-5,CASRTTGNSNQPQHF
TRBV19,TRBJ2-3,CASSKRLAGAEDTQYF
TRBV6-5,TRBJ2-1,CASSTGTGDYNEQFF
TRBV16,TRBJ2-1,CASSQFRTGNYNEQFF
TRBV2,TRBJ1-1,CASRLTGMGTEAFF
TRBV9,TRBJ2-5,CASSLTGGQETQYF
TRBV4-3,TRBJ1-4,CASSQVLGEVLMTNEKLFF
TRBV5-5,TRBJ1-4,CASSLNRGNEKLFF
TRBV28,TRBJ2-5,CASSSSGQGETQYF
TRBV27,TRBJ2-3,CASSFLISGGDTQYF
TRBV11-3,TRBJ1-1,CASSQTTGFTEAFF
TRBV10-3,TRBJ1-5,CATNDRDSQPQHF
TRBV5-8,TRBJ1-1,CASSARGSAFF
TRBV9,TRBJ2-1,CASSVVGLAMDEQFF
TRBV25-1,TRBJ1-4,CASSPSGGLSEKLFF
TRBV19,TRBJ2-2,CASSRLAGDTGELFF
TRBV28,TRBJ2-3,CASSISDTQYF
TRBV30,TRBJ2-3,CAPPREDTDTQYF
TRBV4-3,TRBJ2-1,CASSQGLDSGGSSYNEQFF
TRBV28,TRBJ2-3,CASSSTSGITDTQYF
TRBV9,TRBJ2-1,CASSVGQGALNEQFF
TRBV18,TRBJ1-3,CASSPTGTGSGNTIYF
TRBV30,TRBJ1-4,CAWSEDRDYEKLFF
TRBV15,TRBJ2-1,CATSPGLATYNEQFF
TRBV6-2/TRBV6-3,TRBJ2-1,CASSYALDSGTDNEQFF
TRBV3-1/TRBV3-2,TRBJ1-2,CASSQPGDRSGYTF
TRBV6-5,TRBJ1-1,CASNTPPNTEAFF
TRBV4-1,TRBJ2-1,CASSQFGLAGGYNEQFF
TRBV3-1/TRBV3-2,TRBJ2-3,CASSQVSGGRDTQYF
TRBV18,TRBJ2-3,CASSQPQGTDTQYF
TRBV13,TRBJ2-5,CASSSPRLSEPGQGPVGTQYF
TRBV5-1,TRBJ2-1,CASSLESGGPYNEQFF
TRBV19,TRBJ1-1,CASSFAGGMNTEAFF
TRBV4-1,TRBJ2-1,CAVGGTGNINEQFF
TRBV6-6,TRBJ1-1,CASKFGGGAFF
TRBV3-1/TRBV3-2,TRBJ2-2,CASSQDRFGGTGELFF
TRBV19,TRBJ2-5,CASSIASGIETQYF
TRBV18,TRBJ1-4,CASSPRVPGQGTNEKLFF
TRBV5-6,TRBJ1-2,CASSLVGGRNYGYTF
TRBV7-3,TRBJ1-1,CASSPTGMNTEAFF
TRBV30,TRBJ1-6,CAWRGQGHSPLHF
TRBV5-4,TRBJ2-1,CASSFPPSESYNEQFF